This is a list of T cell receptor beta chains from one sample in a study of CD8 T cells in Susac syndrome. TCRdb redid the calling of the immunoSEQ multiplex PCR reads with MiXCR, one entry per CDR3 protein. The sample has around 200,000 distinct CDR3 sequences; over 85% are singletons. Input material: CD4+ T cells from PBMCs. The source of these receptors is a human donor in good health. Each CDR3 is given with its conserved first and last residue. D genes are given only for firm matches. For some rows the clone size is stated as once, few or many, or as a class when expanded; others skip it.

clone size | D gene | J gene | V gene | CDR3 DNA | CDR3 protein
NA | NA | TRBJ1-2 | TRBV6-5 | TGTGCCGCGAGAGGGAGCGGGGGGACTATGGGTGGCTACACCTTC | CAARGSGGTMGGYTF
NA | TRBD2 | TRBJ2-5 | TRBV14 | TGTGCCAGCAGCCGGGGACTAGCGGATCTACAAGAGACCCAGTACTTC | CASSRGLADLQETQYF
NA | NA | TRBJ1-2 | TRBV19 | TGTGCCAGTAGGGTTCGAGCGGATGGCTACACCTTC | CASRVRADGYTF
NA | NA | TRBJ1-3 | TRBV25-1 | TGTGCCAGCAGTCCAGGGGACGCAAACACCATATATTTT | CASSPGDANTIYF
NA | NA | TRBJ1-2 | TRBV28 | TGTGCCAGCAGTTTACCAACGGCAGGGAACTATGGCTACACCTTC | CASSLPTAGNYGYTF
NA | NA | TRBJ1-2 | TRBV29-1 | TGCAGCGTTGAAGATCGACGGGCCAGCGGGGGCTACACCTTC | CSVEDRRASGGYTF
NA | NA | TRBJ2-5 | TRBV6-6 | TGTGCCAGCAGTTATGGGCAGGGTCGAGGGTTAGAGACCCAGTACTTC | CASSYGQGRGLETQYF
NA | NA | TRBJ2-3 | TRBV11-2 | TGTGCCAGCAGCTTAGAAGGGGCTACGCAGTATTTT | CASSLEGATQYF
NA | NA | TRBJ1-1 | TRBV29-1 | TGCAGCACTGGCAGGGGCTTGCTCCGAAACACTGAAGCTTTCTTT | CSTGRGLLRNTEAFF
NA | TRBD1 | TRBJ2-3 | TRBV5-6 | TGTGCCAGCAGGGACGCAGGGGGCCTTCGCGGGACGCAGTATTTT | CASRDAGGLRGTQYF
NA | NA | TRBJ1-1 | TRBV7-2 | TGTGCCAGGGACAGCCCGAACACTGAAGCTTTCTTT | CARDSPNTEAFF
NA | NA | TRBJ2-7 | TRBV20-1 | TGCAGTGCCGTCGAAAGGCGGTCCTACGAGCAGTACTTC | CSAVERRSYEQYF
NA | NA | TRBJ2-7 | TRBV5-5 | TGTGCCAGCAGCCAGCAGGGCGGGCTGGTCGAGCAGTACTTC | CASSQQGGLVEQYF
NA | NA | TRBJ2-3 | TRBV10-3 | TGTGCCATCAGTGCCCAGGCTCCTAGCACAGATACGCAGTATTTT | CAISAQAPSTDTQYF
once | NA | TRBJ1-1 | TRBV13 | TGTGCCAGCAGCACGGACGGACCGATGAACACTGAAGCTTTCTTT | CASSTDGPMNTEAFF
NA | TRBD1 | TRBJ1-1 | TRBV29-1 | TGCAGCGTGAAGACAGGGGGCGGCACTGAAGCTTTCTTT | CSVKTGGGTEAFF
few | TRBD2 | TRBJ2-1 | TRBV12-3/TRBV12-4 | TGTGCCAGCAGCCCCGGGGCGGGAGGACCTTACAATGAGCAGTTCTTC | CASSPGAGGPYNEQFF
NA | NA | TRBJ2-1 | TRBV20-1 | TGCAGTGCTAGGGACTTCGGATTGGATGAGCAGTTCTTC | CSARDFGLDEQFF
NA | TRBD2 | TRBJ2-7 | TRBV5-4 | TGTGCCAGCAGCGTACTAGCGGGGGGGCCCTACGAGCAGTACTTC | CASSVLAGGPYEQYF
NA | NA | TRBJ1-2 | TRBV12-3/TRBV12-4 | TGTGCCAGCAGTCCCCCAGAGTTGGCCAGTGGCTACACCTTC | CASSPPELASGYTF
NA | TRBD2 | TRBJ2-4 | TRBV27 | TGTGCCAGCAGTCCGTCCAGCGGGATAATAACCAAAAACATTCAGTACTTC | CASSPSSGIITKNIQYF
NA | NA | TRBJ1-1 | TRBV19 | TGTGCCAGTAGTATAGGCCCACAGAGCCCAGCTTTCTTT | CASSIGPQSPAFF
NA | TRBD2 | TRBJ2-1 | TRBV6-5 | TGTGCCAGCAGTTCTAGACTAGCGGGCGCCAATGAGCAGTTCTTC | CASSSRLAGANEQFF
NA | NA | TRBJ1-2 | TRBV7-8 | TGTGCCAGCAGCTTGGCAGGGCTAAACTATGGCTACACCTTC | CASSLAGLNYGYTF
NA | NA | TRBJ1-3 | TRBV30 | TGTGCCTGGAGTGTGGAGCGGGTTGGAAACACCATATATTTT | CAWSVERVGNTIYF
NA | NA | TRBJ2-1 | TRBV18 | TGTGCCAGCTCACCCCAACAGGGAAGGTTCCATGAGCAGTTCTTC | CASSPQQGRFHEQFF
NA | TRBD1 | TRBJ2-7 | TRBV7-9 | TGTGCCAGCAGCTCGCCAACAGGGGACCACGAGCAGTACTTC | CASSSPTGDHEQYF
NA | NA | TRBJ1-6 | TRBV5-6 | TGTGCCAGCAGCTTGGAAGCCCTCCTAGGCGGCTCACCCCTCCACTTT | CASSLEALLGGSPLHF
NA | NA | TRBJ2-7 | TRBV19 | TGTGCCAGTAGTGAGGACCGGCACTCCGAGCAGTACTTC | CASSEDRHSEQYF
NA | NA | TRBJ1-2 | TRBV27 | TGTGCCAGCAGGGGAAACAGGGAGAGCGGCTACACCTTC | CASRGNRESGYTF
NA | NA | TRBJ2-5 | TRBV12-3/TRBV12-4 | TGTGCCAGCAGCAAAGGGGGGGAGACCCAGTACTTC | CASSKGGETQYF
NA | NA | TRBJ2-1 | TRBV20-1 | TGCAGTGCTAGAGAACAAACGTACAATGAGCAGTTCTTC | CSAREQTYNEQFF
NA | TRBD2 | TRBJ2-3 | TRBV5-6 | TGTGCCAGCAGACGACTAGCGACAGATACGCAGTATTTT | CASRRLATDTQYF
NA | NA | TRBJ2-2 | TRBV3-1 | TGTGCCAGCAGCCAAGGGGGCGCCGGGGAGCTGTTTTTT | CASSQGGAGELFF
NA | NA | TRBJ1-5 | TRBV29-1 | TGCAGCGCCCAGTTCGGGAGCAATCAGCCCCAGCATTTT | CSAQFGSNQPQHF
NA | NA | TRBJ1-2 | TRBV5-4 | TGTGCCAGCAGCTTGGGCGGGGTTGCGGGAGGCTACACCTTC | CASSLGGVAGGYTF
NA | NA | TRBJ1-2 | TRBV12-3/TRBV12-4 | TGTGCCAGCAGTCACCGGACAGTCTATGGCTACACCTTC | CASSHRTVYGYTF
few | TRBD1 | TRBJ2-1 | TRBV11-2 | TGTGCCAGCAGCCCACTACAGGGGGCCTACAATGAGCAGTTCTTC | CASSPLQGAYNEQFF
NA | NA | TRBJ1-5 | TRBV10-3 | TGTGCCATCAGGAGGGACCTCAGGCAGCCCCAGCATTTT | CAIRRDLRQPQHF
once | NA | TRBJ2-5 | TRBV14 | TGTGCCAGCAGCCCCCAAGGGGCAGGGGCGGAGACCCAGTACTTC | CASSPQGAGAETQYF
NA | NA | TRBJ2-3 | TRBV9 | TGTGCCAGCAGCGTACCCCTCGGGGCGGGGACAGATACGCAGTATTTT | CASSVPLGAGTDTQYF
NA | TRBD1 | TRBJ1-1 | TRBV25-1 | TGTGCCAGCAGATCCACAGGGGTTGGGGCTTTCTTT | CASRSTGVGAFF
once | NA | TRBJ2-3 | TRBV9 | TGTGCCAGCAGCGGACTAGTTGCAGATACGCAGTATTTT | CASSGLVADTQYF
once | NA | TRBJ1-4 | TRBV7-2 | TGTGCCAGCAGCTCGCGATCAGGGGCAACTAATGAAAAACTGTTTTTT | CASSSRSGATNEKLFF
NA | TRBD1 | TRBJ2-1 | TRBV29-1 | TGCAGCCCCGGGAAGGGGGCGGGTGAGCAGTTCTTC | CSPGKGAGEQFF
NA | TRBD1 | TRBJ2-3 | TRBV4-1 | TGCGCCAGCAGCCAAGACTACGACAGGGCGTCCACAGATACGCAGTATTTT | CASSQDYDRASTDTQYF
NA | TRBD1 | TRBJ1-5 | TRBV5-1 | TGCGCCAGCAGCTTGGACTCAGGGGGGAGCAATCAGCCCCAGCATTTT | CASSLDSGGSNQPQHF
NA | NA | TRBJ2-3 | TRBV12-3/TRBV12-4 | TGTGCCAGCAGGAGTCAAGCTGGAGGAGATACGCAGTATTTT | CASRSQAGGDTQYF
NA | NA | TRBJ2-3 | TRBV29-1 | TGCAGCGTTGAAGTTGGGGGCACAGATACGCAGTATTTT | CSVEVGGTDTQYF
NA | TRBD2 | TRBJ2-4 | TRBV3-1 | TGTGCCAGCATCCCGGGACTAGCGGGAAACATTCAGTACTTC | CASIPGLAGNIQYF
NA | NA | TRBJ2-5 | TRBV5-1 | TGCGCCAGCAGCTTCTTACAGGGAGAGTCGGAGACCCAGTACTTC | CASSFLQGESETQYF
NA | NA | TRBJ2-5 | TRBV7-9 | TGTGCCAGCAGTTACCTGTCCAAAGGCCAGACCCAGTACTTC | CASSYLSKGQTQYF
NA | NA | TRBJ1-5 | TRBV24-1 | TGTGCGCCTATGGTACAGTCCCAGCATTTT | CAPMVQSQHF
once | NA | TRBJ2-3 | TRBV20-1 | TGCAGTGCTCCCGAGGCAGGCCCAGATACGCAGTATTTT | CSAPEAGPDTQYF
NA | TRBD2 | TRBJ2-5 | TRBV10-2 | TGCGCCAGCATTGGGAGGGACCACCAAGAGACCCAGTACTTC | CASIGRDHQETQYF
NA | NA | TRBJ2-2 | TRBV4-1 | TGCGCCAGCAGGACCATCGGGGGAACCGGGGAGCTGTTTTTT | CASRTIGGTGELFF
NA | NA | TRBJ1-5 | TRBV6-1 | TGTGCCAGCAGTGAAGAGCGGGGGGGCTTACAGCCCCAGCATTTT | CASSEERGGLQPQHF
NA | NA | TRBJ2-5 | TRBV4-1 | TGCGCCAGCAGCCAAGTGGGGCAGGGAGGACTGGAGACCCAGTACTTC | CASSQVGQGGLETQYF
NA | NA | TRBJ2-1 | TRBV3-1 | TGTGCCAGCAGCCTATCTCTGGACGGCAAGCAGTTCTTC | CASSLSLDGKQFF